A selection of T cell receptor beta chains follows, all from one sample in a study of blood T cell repertoires in COVID-19. Repertoires were generated with immunoSEQ multiplex PCR, while TCRdb's copy carries only in-frame clones and drops some. The sample yields 50,000 or so clones, 75% to 95% seen once. The source material was peripheral blood. These TCRs come from a human donor with active COVID-19. The donor label of this sample is uncertain. The CDR3 runs from the conserved cysteine through the conserved F or W. A D gene is named only where the DNA matches it firmly. Clone sizes are given selectively: once, few, many, or a class where the clone is expanded.

j_call clone_size v_call d_call cdr3_aa cdr3_nt
TRBJ1-6 NA TRBV12-3/TRBV12-4 NA CASRNRALALHF TGTGCCAGCAGGAACAGGGCGTTGGCCCTCCACTTT
TRBJ1-1 NA TRBV5-1 NA CASSLSGVGNTEAFF TGCGCCAGCAGCTTGTCGGGGGTAGGGAACACTGAAGCTTTCTTT
TRBJ1-2 once TRBV5-4 NA CASSLAWQDYGYTF TGTGCCAGCAGCTTGGCTTGGCAGGATTATGGCTACACCTTC
TRBJ1-2 NA TRBV6-5 NA CASTVLPADYGYTF TGTGCCAGCACCGTACTTCCGGCGGACTATGGCTACACCTTC
TRBJ2-5 once TRBV24-1 TRBD2 CATSDARGGETQYF TGTGCCACCAGTGATGCCCGGGGGGGAGAGACCCAGTACTTC
TRBJ2-3 NA TRBV7-6 NA CASSPSGASTDTQYF TGTGCCAGCAGCCCGTCGGGAGCTAGCACAGATACGCAGTATTTT
TRBJ2-7 few TRBV5-1 NA CASSPGTSSYEQYF TGCGCCAGCAGCCCCGGGACTTCCTCCTACGAGCAGTACTTC
TRBJ1-2 NA TRBV29-1 NA CSVVGGAGGYTF TGCAGCGTTGTTGGGGGCGCGGGTGGCTACACCTTC
TRBJ2-1 NA TRBV6-2/TRBV6-3 NA CASSPPYGGAVNEQFF TGTGCCAGCAGCCCCCCTTATGGGGGGGCCGTCAATGAGCAGTTCTTC
TRBJ2-3 NA TRBV4-3 TRBD1 CASSPGGAATDTQYF TGCGCCAGCAGCCCAGGGGGCGCGGCCACAGATACGCAGTATTTT
TRBJ2-7 NA TRBV4-2 NA CASSQGEDNSYEQYF TGTGCCAGCAGCCAAGGGGAGGACAACTCCTACGAGCAGTACTTC
TRBJ2-7 NA TRBV30 NA CAWTLKEAYEQYF TGTGCCTGGACCCTCAAAGAGGCCTACGAGCAGTACTTC
TRBJ1-5 NA TRBV19 NA CASSISGNLIDQPQHF TGTGCCAGTAGTATTTCGGGGAACTTGATAGATCAGCCCCAGCATTTT
TRBJ2-5 NA TRBV3-1/TRBV3-2 TRBD2 CASSTGTSGSATETQYF TGTGCCAGCAGCACTGGGACTAGCGGGAGCGCGACGGAGACCCAGTACTTC
TRBJ1-1 NA TRBV18 TRBD1 CASSPRRDRGMNTEAFF TGTGCCAGCTCACCACGAAGGGACAGGGGAATGAACACTGAAGCTTTCTTT
TRBJ2-7 NA TRBV28 TRBD2 CASSPLLAGLTYEQYF TGTGCCAGCAGTCCCCTACTAGCGGGACTAACCTACGAGCAGTACTTC
TRBJ2-1 NA TRBV4-1 TRBD2 CASSQDGRVNNEQFF TGCGCCAGCAGCCAAGATGGGAGGGTCAACAATGAGCAGTTCTTC
TRBJ1-1 NA TRBV9 NA CASSVVTGEAFF TGTGCCAGCAGCGTAGTTACAGGGGAAGCTTTCTTT
TRBJ1-2 NA TRBV5-6 TRBD1 CASSLGTGYYGYTF TGTGCCAGCAGCTTGGGGACAGGGTACTATGGCTACACCTTC
TRBJ1-4 NA TRBV7-2 NA CASRFTGGEKLFF TGTGCCAGCAGATTTACAGGAGGGGAAAAACTGTTTTTT
TRBJ2-2 NA TRBV29-1 TRBD1 CSVGQYANTGELFF TGCAGCGTGGGACAGTACGCGAACACCGGGGAGCTGTTTTTT
TRBJ2-7 once TRBV28 TRBD1 CASSQWTGAYEQYF TGTGCCAGCAGTCAATGGACAGGGGCCTACGAGCAGTACTTC
TRBJ1-6 NA TRBV7-6 NA CASSRRAGYNSPLHF TGTGCCAGCAGCCGCCGGGCAGGGTATAATTCACCCCTCCACTTT
TRBJ1-2 NA TRBV6-2/TRBV6-3 TRBD1 CASSQGTGGFYTF TGTGCCAGCAGCCAAGGGACAGGAGGGTTCTACACCTTC
TRBJ1-1 NA TRBV11-2 NA CASSSPRRDKNTEAFF TGTGCCAGCAGCTCCCCACGTAGAGATAAGAACACTGAAGCTTTCTTT